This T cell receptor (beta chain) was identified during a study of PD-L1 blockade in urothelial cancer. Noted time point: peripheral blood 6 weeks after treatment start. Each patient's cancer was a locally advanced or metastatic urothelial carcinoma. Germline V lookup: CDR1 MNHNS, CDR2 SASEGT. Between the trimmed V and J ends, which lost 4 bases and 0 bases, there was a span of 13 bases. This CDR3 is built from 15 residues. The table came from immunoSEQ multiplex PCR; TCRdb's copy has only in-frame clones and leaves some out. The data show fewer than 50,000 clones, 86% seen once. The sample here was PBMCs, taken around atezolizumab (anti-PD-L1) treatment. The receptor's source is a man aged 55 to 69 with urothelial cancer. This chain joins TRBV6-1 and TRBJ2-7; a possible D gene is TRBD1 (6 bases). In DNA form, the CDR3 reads TGTGCCAGCAGTGGCCGGACAGAGAGCTCCTACGAGCAGTACTTC. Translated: CASSGRTESSYEQYF.